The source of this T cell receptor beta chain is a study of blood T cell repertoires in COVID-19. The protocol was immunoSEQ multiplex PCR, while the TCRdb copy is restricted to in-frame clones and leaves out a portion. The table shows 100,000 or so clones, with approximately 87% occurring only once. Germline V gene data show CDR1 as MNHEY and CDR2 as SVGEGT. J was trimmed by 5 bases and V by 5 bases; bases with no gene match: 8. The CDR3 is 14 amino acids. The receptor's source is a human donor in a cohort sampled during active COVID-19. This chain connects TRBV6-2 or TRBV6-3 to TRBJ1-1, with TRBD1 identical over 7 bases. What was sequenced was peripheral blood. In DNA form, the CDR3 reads TGTGCCAGCAGTGCCCTACAGGGGAGGACTGAAGCTTTCTTT. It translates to CASSALQGRTEAFF.